One sample yielded the 20 T cell receptor beta chains listed below, sequenced in a study of T-cell reconstitution after alpha-beta-depleted transplantation in children. Unique molecular identifiers featured in how the TCRbeta library was prepared. One entry per CDR3 protein, called by TCRdb with MiXCR from the PCR reads. The table shows 200,000 to 300,000 distinct CDR3 sequences, with 12% occurring only once. The sequencing used PBMCs from the stem cell graft donor, collected from the stem cell graft. The origin of the receptors is a human donor who donated a stem cell graft to a child with acute lymphoblastic leukemia.

The table lists this clonotype with a few counts. The chain recombines TRBV12-3 or TRBV12-4 with TRBJ2-2; D not resolved. Between the trimmed V and J ends, which lost 6 bases and 0 bases, there was a span of 11 bases. CDR3 length: 15 amino acids. CDR3 sequence: CASRIGTANTGELFF. The CDR3 DNA reads as TGTGCCAGCAGGATCGGAACGGCGAACACCGGGGAGCTGTTTTTT.

This clonotype has at least ten counts. The rearrangement uses TRBV7-8 and TRBJ2-7, with no clear D. Germline V gene sequence: CDR1 SGHVS, CDR2 FQNEAQ. Deletions cut 1 base from V and 1 base from J, with 11 bases between. The CDR3 covers 15 residues. In DNA form, the CDR3 reads TGTGCCAGCAGCTTAGAATCGACGCCGTCCTACGAGCAGTACTTC. This gives the protein CASSLESTPSYEQYF.

This clonotype was recorded many times. The rearrangement joins TRBV20-1 to TRBJ1-2; TRBD1 matches 7 bases. This CDR3 has 13 residues. From germline, CDR1 is DFQATT and CDR2 SNEGSKA (reference sequence). With 3 bases clipped from V and 4 bases from J, the junction kept 5 bases outside the gene matches. CDR3 in amino acids: CSASWGQSYGYTF. CDR3 nucleotides: TGCAGTGCTAGTTGGGGACAGTCCTATGGCTACACCTTC.

This clonotype was seen ten or more times. The chain has TRBV5-1 and TRBJ2-3; 7 bases align to TRBD1. Unmatched junction bases numbered 11, after V lost 3 bases and J lost 4 bases. This CDR3 is built from 16 residues. Germline V gene sequence: CDR1 SGHRS, CDR2 YFSETQ. In DNA, the CDR3 is TGCGCCAGCAGCTACGGACAGGCAGCATACCCAGATACGCAGTATTTT. This codes for CASSYGQAAYPDTQYF.

This chain links TRBV28 with TRBJ1-5; D uncertain. Germline V gene data show CDR1 as MDHEN and CDR2 as SYDVKM. The CDR3 sequence is 14 residues long. Trimming took 5 bases from V and 6 from J, leaving 14 bases between them. Here the CDR3 DNA reads TGTGCCAGCAGTGCCCCGGGTCGGGGTCAGCCCCAGCATTTT. Translated, it gives CASSAPGRGQPQHF.

This clonotype was seen repeatedly, ten times or more. The V and J genes are TRBV20-1 and TRBJ2-7, with 10 bases that match TRBD2. Germline V gene sequence: CDR1 DFQATT, CDR2 SNEGSKA (reference sequence). V dropped 5 bases and J dropped 5; count of bases not matched to a gene: 9. There are 14 residues in the CDR3. Here the CDR3 reads CSARSSGRGDEQYF. CDR3 nucleotide sequence: TGCAGTGCTCGGTCGAGCGGGAGGGGGGACGAGCAGTACTTC.

This clonotype was picked up many times. The chain recombines TRBV20-1 with TRBJ1-5; 10 bases agree with TRBD1. V was pared by 5 bases and J by 6 bases, with 10 bases of the junction left unmatched. The CDR3 sequence is 15 residues long. Germline CDR1 reads DFQATT; CDR2 reads SNEGSKA (reference sequence). The CDR3: CSAGGDRGEAQPQHF. The CDR3 region has the DNA TGCAGTGCTGGAGGGGACAGGGGCGAAGCTCAGCCCCAGCATTTT.

Many counts were recorded for this clonotype. V gene TRBV9 combines with J gene TRBJ2-3; D is unresolved. The germline V gene encodes CDR1 SGDLS and CDR2 YYNGEE. The CDR3 consists of 12 residues. V lost 3 bases to trimming and J lost 4 bases, with 6 bases between them. CDR3 sequence reads: CASSAPADTQYF. The CDR3 DNA sequence: TGTGCCAGCAGCGCCCCAGCAGATACGCAGTATTTT.

This clonotype was observed a handful of times. The J gene is TRBJ2-1, the V gene TRBV6-1, with 10 bases identical to TRBD2. V was clipped by 4 bases and J by 6 bases; unmatched bases: 3. CDR3 length equals 14 residues. CDR1 is MNHNS, CDR2 SASEGT, per germline. The CDR3 protein is CASSALAGFNEQFF. Here the CDR3 DNA reads TGTGCCAGCAGTGCACTAGCGGGGTTCAATGAGCAGTTCTTC.

This clonotype was recorded many times. The chain carries TRBV25-1 and TRBJ1-1; D unresolved. Germline V gene sequence: CDR1 MGHDK, CDR2 SYGVNS. V shed 6 bases and J shed 5 bases, with 16 bases lying between them. The CDR3 runs 14 residues. CDR3 sequence (DNA): TGTGCCAGCAGGCCATACAACTTCGGGACTGAAGCTTTCTTT. Translating it yields CASRPYNFGTEAFF.

This clonotype was seen at least ten times. The V call is TRBV21-1, the J call TRBJ1-6. TRBV21-1 is given as a pseudogene. The CDR3 length is 12 residues. The CDR3 bases are TGTGCCAGCAGCACGACCTTCGCACCCCTCCACTTT. Its protein product is CASSTTFAPLHF.

This clonotype was observed many times. The gene calls are TRBV29-1 and TRBJ2-5, with D perhaps being TRBD1 or TRBD2 (5 bases each). V lost 7 bases and J 5 bases, leaving 11 bases between the germline ends. Germline V gene lookup returns CDR1 SQVTM and CDR2 ANQGSEA. This CDR3 contains 11 residues. CDR3 sequence reads: CSASGSETQYF. In DNA form, the CDR3 reads TGCAGCGCCTCAGGGAGTGAGACCCAGTACTTC.

This clonotype was found many times. The chain uses TRBV7-2 and TRBJ2-7; unclear D gene. V lost 1 base and J lost 0, with 7 bases in between. There are 14 residues in the CDR3. Germline loops: CDR1 SGHTA, CDR2 FQGNSA. The CDR3 is CASSLEMHSYEQYF. CDR3 bases: TGTGCCAGCAGCTTAGAAATGCACTCCTACGAGCAGTACTTC.

This clonotype was counted at least ten times. V usage is TRBV5-1 and J usage is TRBJ1-5; D is perhaps TRBD1 (5 bases). Germline V CDR1 and CDR2: SGHRS, YFSETQ. The CDR3 spans 14 residues. V was cut by 7 bases and J by 5 bases, with 16 bases left in between. CDR3 bases: TGCGCCAGCCCTCGGTTAGGGGACCATCAGCCCCAGCATTTT. Amino acids: CASPRLGDHQPQHF.

This clonotype was observed a single time. Just one base apart from a much larger clone, this may be a read error. The V call is TRBV4-3, the J call TRBJ2-3, with D unclear. CDR1 and CDR2 (germline): LGHNA, YSLEER. CDR3 length equals 13 residues. The V end lost 6 bases, the J end lost 2 bases, and 9 bases lay between the germline ends. The DNA of the CDR3 is TGCGCCAGCAGGAGACTCCACACAGATACGCAGTATTTT. Its translation: CASRRLHTDTQYF.

This clonotype was counted many times. This chain connects TRBV5-1 to TRBJ2-7; D might be TRBD1 (5 bases). Germline V lookup: CDR1 SGHRS, CDR2 YFSETQ. The CDR3 extends over 17 amino acids. The germline V and J ends were trimmed by 1 base and 2 bases, with 19 bases remaining between them. CDR3 nucleotide sequence: TGCGCCAGCAGCTTGCTCCCAGGGTCGGACGGGCCCTACGAGCAGTACTTC. Translated: CASSLLPGSDGPYEQYF.

This clonotype was counted a few times. The junction does not match germline at one end; this may be a read error. The chain carries TRBV3-1 and TRBJ2-5; 12 positions match TRBD2. CDR3 length equals 17 residues. Germline V gene sequence: CDR1 LGHDT, CDR2 YNNKEL (reference sequence). The CDR3 DNA sequence: TGTGCCACCAGCCGAGAAGGACTAGCGGGGTACCAAGAGACCCAGTACTTC. It translates to CATSREGLAGYQETQYF.

This clonotype was seen many times. The chain uses TRBV3-1 and TRBJ2-1; 10 nucleotides agree with TRBD2. The CDR3 consists of 16 residues. Germline loops: CDR1 LGHDT, CDR2 YNNKEL (reference sequence). V dropped 4 bases and J dropped 9; count of bases not matched to a gene: 12. CDR3 nucleotides: TGTGCCAGCAGCCTGGGGGCTAGCGGGAGATTCGTTGAGCAGTTCTTC. It is translated as CASSLGASGRFVEQFF.

Ten or more counts support this clonotype. V and J are TRBV20-1 and TRBJ2-2; TRBD1 matches 7 bases. Germline trimming cut 3 bases from V and 8 bases from J; bases unmatched to any gene: 6. The germline CDR1 and CDR2 sequences are DFQATT and SNEGSKA (reference sequence). This CDR3 spans 13 amino acids. The CDR3: CSASDRAGGELFF. The DNA of the CDR3 is TGCAGTGCTAGTGACAGGGCAGGAGGGGAGCTGTTTTTT.

This clonotype was observed many times. V and J are TRBV6-6 and TRBJ2-1; tentatively, D is TRBD2 (6 bases). This CDR3 region has 13 residues. The V end lost 2 bases, the J end lost 8 bases, and 10 bases lay between the germline ends. Germline V gives CDR1 MNHNY, CDR2 SVGAGI (reference sequence). CDR3 region: CASSYAGSHEQFF. For the CDR3, the DNA is TGTGCCAGCAGTTACGCGGGATCCCATGAGCAGTTCTTC.